The clone carrying this T cell receptor beta chain was observed many times. Its matching antigen is unknown. What was amplified from RNA transcripts were TCR beta CDR3 regions. HTBI primers were employed in a first-round RT-PCR of the TCR CDR3. TCRdb re-derived calls from the multiplex PCR reads in MiXCR, one entry per CDR3 protein. The sample lists 500,000 to 650,000 distinct CDR3 sequences; around 43% were seen once. This sample was included in a study of T cells in Graves' hyperthyroidism and ophthalmopathy. Orbital computed tomography, thyroid ultrasound, serum thyroxine and TRAb, and clinical symptoms together informed the diagnoses. Per germline, CDR1 ENHRY and CDR2 SYGVKD. With V trimmed by 6 bases and J by 2 bases, 4 bases remained unmatched. The CDR3 sequence is 15 residues long. Study conclusions and caveats: The model made its ophthalmopathy prediction, and onset followed a median around 6.5 months later. Expanded thyroid clonotypes (above 0.001) were mostly also found in blood.

The TCR was taken from an adult woman with Graves' disease, either hyperthyroidism or ophthalmopathy (not recorded which). Input material: peripheral blood or thyroid tissue (not recorded which). V and J are TRBV10-3 and TRBJ1-5, with 10 bases that match TRBD1. The CDR3 DNA reads TGTGCCATCAGCCGGGACAGGGGAGGCAATCAGCCCCAGCATTTT. It codes for CAISRDRGGNQPQHF.